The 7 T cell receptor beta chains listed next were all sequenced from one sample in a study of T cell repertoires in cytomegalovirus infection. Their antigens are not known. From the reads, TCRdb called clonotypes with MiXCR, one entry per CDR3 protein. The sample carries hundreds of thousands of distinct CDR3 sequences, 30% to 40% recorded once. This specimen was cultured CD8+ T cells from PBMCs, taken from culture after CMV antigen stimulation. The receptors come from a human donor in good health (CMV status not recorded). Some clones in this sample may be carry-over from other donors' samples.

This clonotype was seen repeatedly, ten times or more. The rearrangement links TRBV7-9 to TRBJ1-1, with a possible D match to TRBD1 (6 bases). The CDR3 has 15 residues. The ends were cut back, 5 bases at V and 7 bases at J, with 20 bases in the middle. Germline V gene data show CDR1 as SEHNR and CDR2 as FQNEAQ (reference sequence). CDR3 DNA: TGTGCCAGCAGCGCCACAGGGATCTCGAGTGATGAAGCTTTCTTT. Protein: CASSATGISSDEAFF.

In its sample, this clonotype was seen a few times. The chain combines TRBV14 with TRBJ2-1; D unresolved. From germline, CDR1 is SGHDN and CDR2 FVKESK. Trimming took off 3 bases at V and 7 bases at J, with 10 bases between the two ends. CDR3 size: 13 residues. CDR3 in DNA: TGTGCCAGCAGCCAGACCCGCCGAAATGAGCAGTTCTTC. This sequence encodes CASSQTRRNEQFF.

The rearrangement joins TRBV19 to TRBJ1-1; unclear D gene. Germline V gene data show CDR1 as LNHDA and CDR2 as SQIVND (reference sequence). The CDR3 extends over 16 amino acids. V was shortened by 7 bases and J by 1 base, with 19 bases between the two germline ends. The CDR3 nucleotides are TGTGCCAGTACTCAAGGAAAGGGAGGGTGGAACACTGAAGCTTTCTTT. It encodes CASTQGKGGWNTEAFF.

In nucleotides, the CDR3 is TGTGCCAGCAGCCACGGGGTGTCCAGGGCTGTGGAGACCCAGTACTTC. This codes for CASSHGVSRAVETQYF. The V gene is TRBV4-2, the J gene TRBJ2-5; D possibly matches TRBD1 or TRBD2 (5 bases each). Trimming took 3 bases from V and 5 from J, leaving 19 bases between them. This CDR3 is built from 16 residues. Germline CDR1 and CDR2: LGHNA and YNFKEQ.

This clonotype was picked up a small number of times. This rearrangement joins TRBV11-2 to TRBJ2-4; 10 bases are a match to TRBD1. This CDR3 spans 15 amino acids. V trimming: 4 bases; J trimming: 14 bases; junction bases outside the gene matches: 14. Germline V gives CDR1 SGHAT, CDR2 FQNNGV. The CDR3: CASSSTRDRGFGEYF. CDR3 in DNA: TGTGCCAGCAGCTCGACCCGGGACAGGGGATTTGGGGAGTACTTC.

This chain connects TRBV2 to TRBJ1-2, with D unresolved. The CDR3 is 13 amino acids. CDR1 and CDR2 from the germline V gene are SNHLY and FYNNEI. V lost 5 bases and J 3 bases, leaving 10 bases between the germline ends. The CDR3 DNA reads TGTGCCAGCAGTAATATAGGAGACTATGGCTACACCTTC. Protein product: CASSNIGDYGYTF.

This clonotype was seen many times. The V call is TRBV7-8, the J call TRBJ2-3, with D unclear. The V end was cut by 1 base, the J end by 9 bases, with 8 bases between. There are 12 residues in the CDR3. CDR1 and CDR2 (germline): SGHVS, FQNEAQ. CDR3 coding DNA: TGTGCCAGCAGCTTAGAACTGATAACGCAGTATTTT. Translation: CASSLELITQYF. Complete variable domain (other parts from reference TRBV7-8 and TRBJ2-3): GAGVSQSPRYKVAKRGQDVALRCDPISGHVSLFWYQQALGQGPEFLTYFQNEAQLDKSGLPSDRFFAERPEGSVSTLKIQRTQQEDSAVYLCASSLELITQYFGPGTRLTVL.